Each of the 18 T cell receptor beta chains below was sequenced from the same sample in a study of blood T cell repertoires in COVID-19. TCRdb's copy holds only in-frame clones and misses some; the assay was immunoSEQ multiplex PCR. Of approximately 300,000 clones in the sample, approximately 85% were seen once. Specimen: peripheral blood. The receptors come from a woman aged 50 to 60 with acute or convalescent COVID-19.

The genes are TRBV21-1 and TRBJ1-1; whether TRBD1, the table's D call, matches the DNA was not checked. TRBV21-1 is described as a pseudogene. This CDR3 is built from 16 residues. Here the CDR3 DNA reads TGTGCCAGCAGCCTCCTCGGGACAGGGCTTGATCCTGAAGCTTTCTTT. It translates to CASSLLGTGLDPEAFF.

V usage is TRBV29-1 and J usage is TRBJ1-2; maybe TRBD1 (6 bases). Germline V gene data show CDR1 as SQVTM and CDR2 as ANQGSEA. The germline V and J ends were trimmed by 2 bases and 8 bases, with 9 bases remaining between them. The CDR3 length is 11 residues. Here the CDR3 reads CSVERGAGYTF. The CDR3 DNA follows: TGCAGCGTTGAACGGGGGGCGGGCTACACCTTC.

The table lists this clone with many counts. The chain combines TRBV7-2 with TRBJ2-6; 8 positions match TRBD1. Germline values: CDR1 SGHTA, CDR2 FQGNSA. The CDR3 covers 17 residues. V was pared by 6 bases and J by 0 bases, with 7 bases of the junction left unmatched. In DNA form, the CDR3 reads TGTGCCAGCAGTTGGGGACAGGCGAGCTCTGGGGCCAACGTCCTGACTTTC. Its protein product is CASSWGQASSGANVLTF.

The table lists this clone with a count of one. The rearrangement links TRBV7-2 to TRBJ2-3; D not certain. With 1 base removed from V and 6 bases from J, the gap between germline ends came to 5 bases. Germline assignment: CDR1 SGHTA and CDR2 FQGNSA. This CDR3 is 12 amino acids long. The CDR3 coding sequence is TGTGCCAGCAGCTTAGACTGGGATACGCAGTATTTT. It translates to CASSLDWDTQYF.

The CDR3: CASSIPGASGRSEQFF. CDR3 nucleotide sequence: TGTGCCAGTAGTATACCAGGCGCTAGCGGGAGAAGTGAGCAGTTCTTC. The chain joins TRBV19 to TRBJ2-1, with 10 bases lining up with TRBD2. The CDR3 is 16 amino acids. With 2 bases clipped from V and 9 bases from J, the junction kept 10 bases outside the gene matches. Germline CDR1 and CDR2: LNHDA and SQIVND (reference sequence).

This chain joins TRBV25-1 and TRBJ2-6; no firm D call. The CDR3 is 14 residues long. CDR1 and CDR2 from the germline V gene are MGHDK and SYGVNS. Trimming took 4 bases from V and 1 from J, leaving 5 bases between them. The CDR3 region has the DNA TGTGCCAGCAGTGCCTTTTCTGGGGCCAACGTCCTGACTTTC. Amino acids: CASSAFSGANVLTF.

This clone was seen many times. The chain employs TRBV2 and TRBJ2-2; tentative D call: TRBD1 (5 bases). Deletions cut 10 bases from V and 5 bases from J, with 8 bases between. This CDR3 comprises 11 residues. The germline CDR1 and CDR2 sequences are SNHLY and FYNNEI. CDR3 sequence: CATQGTGELFF. The CDR3 bases are TGTGCCACGCAGGGTACCGGGGAGCTGTTTTTT.

V and J are TRBV6-2 or TRBV6-3 and TRBJ1-4, with 8 bases fitting TRBD1. Germline V gives CDR1 MNHEY, CDR2 SVGEGT. With V trimmed by 6 bases and J by 5 bases, 5 bases remained unmatched. The CDR3 length is 14 residues. The CDR3 nucleotides are TGTGCCAGCAGCACCCGGACAGGGAATGAAAAACTGTTTTTT. Its translation is CASSTRTGNEKLFF.

The genes are TRBV18 and TRBJ1-2; D may be TRBD1 (6 bases). The CDR3 consists of 15 residues. Germline V gene sequence: CDR1 KGHSH, CDR2 LQKENI. V lost 5 bases and J lost 4, with 17 bases in between. The CDR3 loop reads CASSENRVVTYGYTF. As DNA, the CDR3 is TGTGCCAGCTCAGAAAACAGGGTCGTTACCTATGGCTACACCTTC.

The chain joins TRBV3-1 (or the pseudogene TRBV3-2) to TRBJ1-2; D is perhaps TRBD1 (6 bases). Germline V gene lookup returns CDR1 LGHDT and CDR2 YNNKEL (reference sequence). The CDR3 runs to 13 residues. V was shortened by 4 bases and J by 9 bases, with 15 bases between the two germline ends. Here the CDR3 reads CASSPNLQGSYTF. In nucleotides, the CDR3 is TGTGCCAGCAGCCCGAACCTCCAGGGGAGCTACACCTTC.

V usage is TRBV28 and J usage is TRBJ1-5; perhaps TRBD1 as D (6 bases). Trimming removed 3 bases from V and 10 bases from J, with 16 bases in between. Germline lookup yields CDR1 MDHEN and CDR2 SYDVKM. The CDR3 has 14 amino acids. The CDR3 is CASSFQAGVRPQHF. CDR3 in DNA: TGTGCCAGCAGTTTTCAGGCAGGGGTGAGACCCCAGCATTTT.

V and J are TRBV30 and TRBJ1-1, with D maybe TRBD1 (6 bases). V lost 2 bases, J lost 2 bases, and 18 bases lay in between. Germline V gene lookup returns CDR1 GTSNPN and CDR2 SVGIG (reference sequence). The CDR3 consists of 16 residues. CDR3 residues: CAWSTPRGQLNTEAFF. DNA for the CDR3: TGTGCCTGGAGTACCCCCCGCGGACAGCTTAACACTGAAGCTTTCTTT.

V and J are TRBV28 and TRBJ2-5; D possibly corresponds to TRBD1 (5 bases). This CDR3 comprises 15 residues. The germline V gene encodes CDR1 MDHEN and CDR2 SYDVKM. V was clipped by 6 bases and J by 7 bases, with 21 bases between them. The CDR3 here is CASSLRTRGHGTQYF. As DNA, the CDR3 is TGTGCCAGCAGCTTGAGAACTCGAGGACATGGGACCCAGTACTTC.

The chain has TRBV9 and TRBJ1-2; D uncertain. Germline V CDR1 and CDR2: SGDLS, YYNGEE. There are 11 residues in the CDR3. V gave up 2 bases and J gave up 12 bases, with 11 bases separating them. The CDR3 DNA is TGTGCCAGCAGCGTCGGGGAGGTGCACACCTTC. The encoded protein is CASSVGEVHTF.

V gene TRBV4-1 combines with J gene TRBJ1-2; 11 bases line up with TRBD1. Germline V gene data show CDR1 as MGHRA and CDR2 as YSYEKL. The CDR3 sequence is 14 residues long. Trimming took 1 base from V and 8 from J; bases not matched to a gene: 3. This CDR3 reads CASSQADRGPGYTF. Here the CDR3 DNA reads TGCGCCAGCAGCCAAGCGGACAGGGGGCCCGGCTACACCTTC.

The chain links TRBV19 to TRBJ2-5; D unresolved. CDR1 is LNHDA and CDR2 is SQIVND in the germline V gene (reference sequence). With 2 bases removed from V and 7 bases from J, the gap between germline ends came to 5 bases. The CDR3 contains 11 residues. The DNA for the CDR3 is TGTGCCAGTAGTATAAGAGGGACCCAGTACTTC. It is translated as CASSIRGTQYF.

The V gene is TRBV7-3, the J gene TRBJ1-2; the match to TRBD1 covers 8 bases. Germline CDR1 SGHTA, CDR2 FQGTGA. The CDR3 length is 13 residues. V trimming: 5 bases; J trimming: 7 bases; junction bases outside the gene matches: 6. CDR3: CASSHRQGSGYTF. The CDR3 bases are TGTGCCAGCAGCCATCGACAGGGGTCTGGCTACACCTTC.

The rearrangement joins TRBV5-8 to TRBJ1-2, with 7 bases aligning to TRBD1. V shed 5 bases, J shed 8 bases, and the junction held 6 bases outside the gene matches. Germline CDR1 reads SGHTS; CDR2 reads YDEGEE. The CDR3 spans 12 residues. The CDR3 loop reads CASSIGQVGYTF. The DNA of the CDR3 is TGTGCCAGCAGTATCGGACAGGTCGGCTACACCTTC.